The clone carrying this T cell receptor (beta chain) was recorded a few times. The antigen is not known. Germline-derived CDR1 and CDR2 are MNHEY and SVGEGT. CDR3 length: 14 amino acids. Trimming pared 6 bases from V and 2 bases from J, leaving 14 bases between. This sample was included in a study of T cell repertoires in cytomegalovirus infection. MiXCR was run by TCRdb on the reads, yielding one entry per CDR3 protein. This table has about 83,000 distinct CDR3 sequences, 25% to 30% appearing once. The chain combines TRBV6-2 or TRBV6-3 with TRBJ2-7; D might be TRBD1 (6 bases). This clonotype originated in a human donor in good health (CMV status not recorded). Some clones in this sample may be carry-over from other donors' samples. Sequenced here: CD8+ T cells from cultured PBMCs, sampled from culture after CMV antigen stimulation. The chain's CDR3 is CASRPSGATYEQYF. The CDR3 nucleotides are TGTGCCAGCAGGCCCTCAGGGGCGACCTACGAGCAGTACTTC.